This T cell receptor (beta chain) comes out of a study of early T cells in non-severe SARS-CoV-2 infection. Study-level results: CD4 and private specificities were missed by VDJdb matching, which favored anti-spike CD8 responses.

Individual cDNA molecules carried attached unique molecular identifiers. TCRdb ran MiXCR on the 5' RACE reads and lists one entry per CDR3 protein. Among 66,000 or so distinct CDR3 sequences, about 12% were seen once, and the ten largest hold 7.5% to 9%. This clonotype was seen many times. Its antigen is unknown. The CDR3 covers 14 residues. Trimming took 4 bases from V and 1 from J, leaving 13 bases between them. Germline loops: CDR1 SQVTM, CDR2 ANQGSEA. The V gene is TRBV29-1, the J gene TRBJ1-1; D might be TRBD1 (5 bases). Material for sequencing was whole blood. The receptor was derived from an adult who was a healthcare worker with PCR-confirmed SARS-CoV-2 infection or an uninfected control (not recorded which). The CDR3 loop reads CSVGQAGGNTEAFF. The CDR3 DNA reads as TGCAGCGTTGGGCAGGCCGGGGGGAACACTGAAGCTTTCTTT.